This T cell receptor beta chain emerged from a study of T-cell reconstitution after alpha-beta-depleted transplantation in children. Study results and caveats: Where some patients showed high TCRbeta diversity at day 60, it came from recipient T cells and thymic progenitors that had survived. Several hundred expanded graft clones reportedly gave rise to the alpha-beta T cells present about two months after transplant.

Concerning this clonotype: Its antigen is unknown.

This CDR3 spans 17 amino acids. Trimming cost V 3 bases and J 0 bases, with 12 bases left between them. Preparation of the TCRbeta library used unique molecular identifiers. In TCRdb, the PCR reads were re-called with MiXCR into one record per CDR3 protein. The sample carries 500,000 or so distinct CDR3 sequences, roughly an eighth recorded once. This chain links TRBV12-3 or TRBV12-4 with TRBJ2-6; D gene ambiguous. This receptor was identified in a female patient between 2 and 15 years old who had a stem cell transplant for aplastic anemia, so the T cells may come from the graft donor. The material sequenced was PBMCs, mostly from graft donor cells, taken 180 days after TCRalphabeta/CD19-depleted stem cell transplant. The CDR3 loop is CASSFVPIYSGANVLTF. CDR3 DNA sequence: TGTGCCAGCAGTTTCGTACCCATCTACTCTGGGGCCAACGTCCTGACTTTC.